This T cell receptor beta chain came from a study of Ad26.COV2.S vaccination and SARS-CoV-2 variants (dated by TCRdb to the early 2020s). About the full investigation: Donors in the vaccine arm were drawn from COV1001, a multicentre, randomized, double-blind, placebo-controlled phase I-IIa trial testing Ad26.COV2.S in healthy adults. Ad26.COV2.S was administered intramuscularly at 5 x 10^10 or 1 x 10^11 viral particles, either as a single shot or as two shots given 56 days apart. The specificity and breadth of SARS-CoV-2-reactive T cell receptors after Ad26.COV2.S vaccination were assessed by TCRbeta repertoire sequencing. A total of some 30 samples were included in the TCR-sequenced set, comprising about 20 Ad26.COV2.S vaccine recipients, 5 placebo recipients and 8 SARS-CoV-2 convalescent individuals. Participants in the trial were split at random into five groups of five each, receiving low-dose or high-dose Ad26.COV2.S once or twice, or else placebo on both occasions. Blinding of investigators to trial group allocation was maintained during experiments and outcome assessment.

Compared with germline, V lacks 5 bases and J lacks 5 bases; bases without a gene match: 6. The CDR3 measures 15 amino acids from cysteine to phenylalanine. The kept DNA is CDR3 alone, 45 bases in frame from the first base. CDR1 and CDR2 are read off the germline V gene as SQVTM and ANQGSEA. Broad study findings and their caveats: Higher spike-specific TCR breadth was observed in Ad26.COV2.S recipients than in placebo recipients (P = 0.0014). Vaccine and placebo recipients had comparable non-spike TCR breadth, which fits with the vaccine containing only spike. The authors noted that the TCR breadth and depth analyses may have underestimated total T cell responses. The study was not powered for comparison of responses between vaccine doses or regimens. After vaccination, substantial breadth of spike-specific CD8+ and CD4+ T cell responses was reported.

Points on this clone: Its antigen is unknown. No per-base quality is available; no much larger clone lies one base away.

The meaning of the sample's treatment or condition label: over 15 received Ad26.COV2.S at low or high dose, single or two shots; roughly five received placebo; per-sample allocation not given. Repertoires of vaccine and placebo recipients were sequenced from samples collected on day 63 after the first injection. Cohort 1b enrolled 20 to 30 adults aged 18-55 years at a single site in Boston, USA, between 29 July and 7 August 2020. Ad26.COV2.S consisted of a replication-incompetent adenovirus type 26 vector by which a prefusion-stabilized SARS-CoV-2 spike protein from the original Wuhan strain was expressed. The immunoSEQ Assay was the method used to sequence TCRbeta CDR3 regions. After extraction, genomic DNA underwent amplification by bias-controlled multiplex PCR, followed by high-throughput sequencing. In the source study's methods: To quantify the absolute abundance of every unique TCRbeta CDR3 region, sequences were collapsed and filtered. T cell fraction was estimated by normalizing TCRbeta template counts to usable DNA, which was measured by amplifying reference genes present in all nucleated cells. Repertoire TCRs were annotated as SARS-CoV-2-specific when V gene, CDR3 amino acid sequence and J gene were exactly matched to a known reactive TCR set. The reference SARS-CoV-2 TCR set was obtained from MIRA and was filtered for enrichment in COVID-19-positive ImmuneCODE repertoires, whereby public or cross-reactive TCRs were removed. Using the MIRA antigens, annotated TCRs were further analysed by specific ORF or by position within an ORF. Breadth was defined as the number of annotated unique rearrangements divided by the total number of unique productive rearrangements, and depth was defined as the summed frequency of the annotated unique rearrangements. Group comparisons of TCR breadth used two-sided Wilcoxon rank-sum tests. The table comes from immuneACCESS by way of TCRdb, which keeps in-frame sequences with V and J called. Part of the clones is missing from these tables; in studies checked, under half for an unresolved V gene and the rest for unknown reasons. V and J calls and clone size follow that table, whereas D and trimming were derived from the DNA. This sample has hundreds of thousands of clones in its table, and approximately 90% of those were observed once. The ten top clones hold about 4.6% of the sample.

This receptor was obtained from a person between 18 and 65 years old who received the Ad26.COV2.S COVID-19 vaccine or a placebo. The V and J genes are TRBV29-1 and TRBJ2-3, with TRBD2 identical over 14 junction bases. Sequences were derived from peripheral blood, sampled in a trial of Ad26.COV2.S vaccine versus placebo. The bases are TGCAGCGTTAGGACTAGCGGGAGGCGTGGAGATACGCAGTATTTT. This sequence encodes CSVRTSGRRGDTQYF.